This T cell receptor (beta chain) stems from a study of response to subunit inactivated influenza vaccine. TCRdb reanalysed the RT-PCR reads using MiXCR and keeps one entry per CDR3 protein. Here the sample spans approximately 310,000 distinct CDR3 sequences, 21% being singletons. There are 13 residues in the CDR3. Germline lookup yields CDR1 SGHNT and CDR2 YENEEA. The V and J ends lost 6 bases and 6 bases respectively, with 11 bases between them. This sequence was found in a man aged 45 to 75 who received an inactivated influenza vaccine. J is TRBJ2-2 and V is TRBV11-3, with a possible D match to TRBD1 (6 bases). The sample was PBMCs from blood, taken less than 22 months after vaccination. The CDR3 region has the DNA TGTGCCAGCAGTTACAGGGTTTCCGGGGAGCTGTTTTTT. Translated: CASSYRVSGELFF.